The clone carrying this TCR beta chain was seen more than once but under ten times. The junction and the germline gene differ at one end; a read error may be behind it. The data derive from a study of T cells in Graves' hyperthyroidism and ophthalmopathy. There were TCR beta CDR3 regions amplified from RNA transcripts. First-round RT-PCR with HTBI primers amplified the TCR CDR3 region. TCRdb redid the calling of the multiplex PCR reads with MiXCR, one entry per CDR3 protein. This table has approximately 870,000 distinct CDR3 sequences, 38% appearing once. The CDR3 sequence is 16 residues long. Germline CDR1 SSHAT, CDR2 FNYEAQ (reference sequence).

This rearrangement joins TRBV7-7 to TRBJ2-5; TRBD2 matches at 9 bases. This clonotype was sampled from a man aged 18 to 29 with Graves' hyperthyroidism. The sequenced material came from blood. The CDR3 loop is CASSPPRRGGVETQYF. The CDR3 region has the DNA TGTGCTAGCAGCCCCCCCAGGCGGGGGGGCGTTGAGACCCAGTACTTC.